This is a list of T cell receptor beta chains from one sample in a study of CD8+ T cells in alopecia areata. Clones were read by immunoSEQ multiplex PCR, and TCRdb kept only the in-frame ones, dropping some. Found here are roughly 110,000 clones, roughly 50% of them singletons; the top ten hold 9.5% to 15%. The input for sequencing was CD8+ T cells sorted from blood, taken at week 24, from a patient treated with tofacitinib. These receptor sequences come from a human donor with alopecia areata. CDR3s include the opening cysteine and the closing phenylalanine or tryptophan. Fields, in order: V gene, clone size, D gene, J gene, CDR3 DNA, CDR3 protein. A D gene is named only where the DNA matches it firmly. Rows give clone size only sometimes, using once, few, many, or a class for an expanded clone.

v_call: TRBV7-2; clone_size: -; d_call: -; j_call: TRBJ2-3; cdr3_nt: TGTGCCAGCAGCTTAGTGCTCGGGGGAGAGGCAGATACGCAGTATTTT; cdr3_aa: CASSLVLGGEADTQYF
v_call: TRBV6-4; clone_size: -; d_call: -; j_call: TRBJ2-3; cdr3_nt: TGTGCCAGCAGTGAGAGGGGGGATTCAGATACGCAGTATTTT; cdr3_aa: CASSERGDSDTQYF
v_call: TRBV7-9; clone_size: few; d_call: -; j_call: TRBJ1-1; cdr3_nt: TGTGCCAGCAGCCTTGGACAGCCGCCTGAAGCTTTCTTT; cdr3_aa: CASSLGQPPEAFF
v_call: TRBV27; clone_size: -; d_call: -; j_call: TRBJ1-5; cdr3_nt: TGTGCCAGCAGTTTCAGGTTTAGCAATCAGCCCCAGCATTTT; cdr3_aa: CASSFRFSNQPQHF
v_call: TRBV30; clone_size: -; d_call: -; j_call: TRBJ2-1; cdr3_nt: TGTGCCTGGAGTGAAACAAGCTCCTACAATGAGCAGTTCTTC; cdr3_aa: CAWSETSSYNEQFF
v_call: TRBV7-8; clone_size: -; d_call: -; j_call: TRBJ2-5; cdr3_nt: TGTGCCAGCAGCCCCCTCGGGGGCTCGTCCCAAGAGACCCAGTACTTC; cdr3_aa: CASSPLGGSSQETQYF
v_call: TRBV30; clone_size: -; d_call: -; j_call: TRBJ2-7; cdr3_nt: TGTGCCTGGAGTGTTAGCCCGGACTCATGGTCCTACGAGCAGTACTTC; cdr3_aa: CAWSVSPDSWSYEQYF
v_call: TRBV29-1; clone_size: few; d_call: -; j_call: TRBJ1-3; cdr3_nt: TGCAGCGTTGAGATTTGGGATACATCTGGAAACACCATATATTTT; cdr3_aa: CSVEIWDTSGNTIYF
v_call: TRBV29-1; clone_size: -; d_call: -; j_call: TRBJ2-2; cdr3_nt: TGCAGCGTTGCCAGGGCTGACACCGGGGAGCTGTTTTTT; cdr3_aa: CSVARADTGELFF
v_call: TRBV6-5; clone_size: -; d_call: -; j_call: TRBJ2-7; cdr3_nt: TGTGCCAGCAGTTACTCCCACGAGCAGTACTTC; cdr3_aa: CASSYSHEQYF
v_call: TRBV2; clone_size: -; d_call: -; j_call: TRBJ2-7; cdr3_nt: TGTGCCAGCAGTGTCACCAAGGGGAGACGAACCTACGAGCAGTACTTC; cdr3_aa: CASSVTKGRRTYEQYF
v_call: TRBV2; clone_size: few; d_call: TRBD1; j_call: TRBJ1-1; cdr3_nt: TGTGCCATCAGGACAGGGTCAATGAACACTGAAGCTTTCTTT; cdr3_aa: CAIRTGSMNTEAFF
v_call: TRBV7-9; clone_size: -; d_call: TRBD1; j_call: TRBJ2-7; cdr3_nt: TGTGCCAGCAGCTTAGGGACAGGCACCGAGCAGTACTTC; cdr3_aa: CASSLGTGTEQYF
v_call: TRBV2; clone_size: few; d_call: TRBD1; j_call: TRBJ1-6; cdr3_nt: TGTGCCAGCAGAGCCCGGGACAGAACCTATAATTCACCCCTCCACTTT; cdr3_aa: CASRARDRTYNSPLHF
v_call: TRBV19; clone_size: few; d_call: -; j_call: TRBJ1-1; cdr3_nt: TGTGCCAGTCGTGTCAGGGAGGAAGTGGCTGAAGCTTTCTTT; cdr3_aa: CASRVREEVAEAFF
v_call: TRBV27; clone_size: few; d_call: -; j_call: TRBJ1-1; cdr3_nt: TGTGCCAGCCGTGCGGGTCTCGGAAACACTGAAGCTTTCTTT; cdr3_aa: CASRAGLGNTEAFF
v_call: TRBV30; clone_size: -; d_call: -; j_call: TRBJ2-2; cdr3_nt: TGTGCCTGGCGCAGGAGACCAAGGAGCACCGGGGAGCTGTTTTTT; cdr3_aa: CAWRRRPRSTGELFF
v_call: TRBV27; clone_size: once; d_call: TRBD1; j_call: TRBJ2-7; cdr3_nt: TGTGCCAGCAGTTTGTTTCAATTCGGGACAGGGGACTACGAGCAGTACTTC; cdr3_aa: CASSLFQFGTGDYEQYF
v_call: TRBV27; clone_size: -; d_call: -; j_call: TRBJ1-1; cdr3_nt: TGTGCCACCCGAGGGACCTTGGGAACTGAAGCTTTCTTT; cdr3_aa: CATRGTLGTEAFF
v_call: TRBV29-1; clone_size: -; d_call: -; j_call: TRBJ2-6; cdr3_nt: TGCAGCGTTGACTCAGGGGATGGGGCCAACGTCCTGACTTTC; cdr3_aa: CSVDSGDGANVLTF
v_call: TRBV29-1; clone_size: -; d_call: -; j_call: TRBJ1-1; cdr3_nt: TGCAGCGCCTACACCCGTGCGGACAGCCCCACTGAAGCTTTCTTT; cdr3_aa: CSAYTRADSPTEAFF
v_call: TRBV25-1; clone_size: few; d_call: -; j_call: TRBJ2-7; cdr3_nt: TGTGCCAGCAGTGAAGACGAGGGGGGGATTTACGAGCAGTACTTC; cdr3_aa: CASSEDEGGIYEQYF
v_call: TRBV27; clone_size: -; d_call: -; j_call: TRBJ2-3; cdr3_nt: TGTGCCAGCAGTCCCTCGGTCGATACGCAGTATTTT; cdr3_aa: CASSPSVDTQYF
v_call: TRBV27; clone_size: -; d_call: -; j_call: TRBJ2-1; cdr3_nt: TGTGCCAGCAGTCCCTATACCGGGACGGAGCAGTTCTTC; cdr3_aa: CASSPYTGTEQFF
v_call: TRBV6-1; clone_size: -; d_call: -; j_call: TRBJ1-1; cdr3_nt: TGTGCCGGTATAGAAAACACTGAAGCTTTCTTT; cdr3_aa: CAGIENTEAFF
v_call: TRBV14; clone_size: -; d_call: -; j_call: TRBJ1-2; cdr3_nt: TGTGCCAGCAGTCCTGCGGTCACCTATGGCTACACCTTC; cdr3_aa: CASSPAVTYGYTF
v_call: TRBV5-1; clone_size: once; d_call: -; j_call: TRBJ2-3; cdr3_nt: TGCGCCAGCAGCTTTGGGACCAAAAGCACAGATACGCAGTATTTT; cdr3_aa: CASSFGTKSTDTQYF
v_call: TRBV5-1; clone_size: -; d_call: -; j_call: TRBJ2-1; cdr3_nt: TGCGCCAGCAGCTTGAGTTTGCAGATCAATGAGCAGTTCTTC; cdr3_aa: CASSLSLQINEQFF
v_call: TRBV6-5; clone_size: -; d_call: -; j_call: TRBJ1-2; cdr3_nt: TGTGCCAGCAGTTCGGACTCCCCGACACGAGGCTACACCTTC; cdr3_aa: CASSSDSPTRGYTF
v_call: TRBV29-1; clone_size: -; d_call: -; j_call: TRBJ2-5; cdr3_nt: TGCAGCGTTGAAGGGGGACATCCGGGGTCAGAGACCCAGTACTTC; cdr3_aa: CSVEGGHPGSETQYF
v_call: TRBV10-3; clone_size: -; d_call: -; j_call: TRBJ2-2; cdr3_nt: TGTGCCATCAGTCCGAGGGACGGGGAGCTGTTTTTT; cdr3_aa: CAISPRDGELFF
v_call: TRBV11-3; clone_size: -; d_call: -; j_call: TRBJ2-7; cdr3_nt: TGTGCCAGCAGCTTAAAGGGGTACGAGCAGTACTTC; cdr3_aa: CASSLKGYEQYF
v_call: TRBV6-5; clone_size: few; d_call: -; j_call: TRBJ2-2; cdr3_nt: TGTGCCAGCAGTTACGGACAGTTCATCACCGGGGAGCTGTTTTTT; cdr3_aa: CASSYGQFITGELFF